This T cell receptor beta chain was observed in a study of T-cell memory formation after mild COVID-19. This clonotype was found a few times. V was clipped by 4 bases and J by 0 bases; unmatched bases: 5. CDR1 and CDR2 (germline): SGDLS, YYNGEE. This CDR3 has 16 amino acids. TCRdb ran MiXCR on the 5' RACE reads and lists one entry per CDR3 protein. The repertoire holds about 190,000 distinct CDR3 sequences, with about 16% as singletons. The rearrangement joins TRBV9 to TRBJ2-3; 10 bases align to TRBD2. Sequencing used PBMCs or a T cell subset sorted from them (not recorded which). This receptor was taken from an adult woman who had mild COVID-19 (a few samples of this study predate the infection). Cell type and time point are not known. The DNA for the CDR3 is TGTGCCAGCAGCCCGTGGACTAGCGGAAGCACAGATACGCAGTATTTT. It specifies CASSPWTSGSTDTQYF.